This TCR beta chain comes out of a study of T cell responses to AZD1222 COVID-19 vaccine. This clone turned up a few times. The protocol was immunoSEQ multiplex PCR, while the TCRdb copy is restricted to in-frame clones and leaves out a portion. Among some 150,000 clones, approximately 78% were seen once, and the ten largest hold 3.5% to 5%. Germline V CDR1 and CDR2: SGHNT, YYREEE (reference sequence). V lost 3 bases to trimming and J lost 1 base, with 13 bases between them. The CDR3 has 15 amino acids. The chain is built from TRBV5-4 and TRBJ1-1, with D possibly being TRBD1 (5 bases). The specimen was peripheral blood, collected on day 0 of MenACWY control vaccination. The TCR sequence derives from an adult in good health. The CDR3 here is CASSSPLGTNTEAFF. The CDR3 DNA reads TGTGCCAGCAGCTCTCCCTTGGGGACGAACACTGAAGCTTTCTTT.